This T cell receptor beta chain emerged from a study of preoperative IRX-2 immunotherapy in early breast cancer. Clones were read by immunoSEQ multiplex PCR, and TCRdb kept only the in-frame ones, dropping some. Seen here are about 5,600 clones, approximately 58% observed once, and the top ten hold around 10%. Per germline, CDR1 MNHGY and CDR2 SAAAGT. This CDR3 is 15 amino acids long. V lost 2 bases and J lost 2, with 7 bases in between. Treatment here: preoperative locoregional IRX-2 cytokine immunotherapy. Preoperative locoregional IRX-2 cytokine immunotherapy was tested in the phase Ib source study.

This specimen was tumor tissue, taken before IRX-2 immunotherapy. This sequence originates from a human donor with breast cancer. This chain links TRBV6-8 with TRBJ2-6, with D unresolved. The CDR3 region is CASSYVVAGANVLTF. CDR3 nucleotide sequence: TGTGCCAGCAGTTACGTGGTCGCTGGGGCCAACGTCCTGACTTTC.